The entry that follows covers one T cell receptor beta chain sequence. Clones were sequenced by immunoSEQ multiplex PCR, and TCRdb holds only the in-frame ones, with some missing. Of about 1.1 million clones listed, around three quarters were seen once; the top ten hold 0.52%. The data stem from a study of shared clonotypes between healthy human individuals. Germline CDR1 and CDR2: WSHSY and SAAADI. The CDR3 is 15 residues long. V was cut by 9 bases and J by 3 bases, with 18 bases left in between. The TCR sequence derives from a man between 18 and 29 years old in good health. Some clones in this sample may be carry-over from other donors' samples. Sequenced sample: memory CD4+ T cells from PBMCs. Subset denoted: CD45RA-negative fraction. The chain uses TRBV10-2 and TRBJ1-5; no definite D call. The CDR3 reads CASAPTALDNQPQHF. CDR3 in DNA: TGCGCCAGTGCCCCAACAGCACTGGACAATCAGCCCCAGCATTTT.